This T cell receptor beta chain derives from a study of T cells in Graves' hyperthyroidism and ophthalmopathy. Ten or more counts support this clonotype. Its specificity is unknown. Study results and limitations: Peripheral blood also featured most of the thyroid clonotypes expanded above 0.001. Before onset, by a median of approximately 5.9 months, the model predicted ophthalmopathy.

RNA transcripts were the template for amplifying TCR beta CDR3 regions. HTBI primers were the set used in a first-round RT-PCR of the TCR CDR3. TCRdb ran MiXCR on the multiplex PCR reads and lists one entry per CDR3 protein. Of 500,000 to 750,000 distinct CDR3 sequences in the sample, around 14% are singletons; the top ten hold over 6%. V shed 0 bases and J shed 4 bases, with 15 bases lying between them. The CDR3 length is 16 residues. Per the germline V gene, CDR1 is LGHNA and CDR2 is YNFKEQ. Sequences were obtained from blood. This chain uses TRBV4-2 with TRBJ1-2; no firm D call. The source is a woman between 18 and 29 years old with Graves' ophthalmopathy. CDR3 nucleotide sequence: TGTGCCAGCAGCCAAGATCGGGTAGGAGTCCCCTATGGCTACACCTTC. Translation: CASSQDRVGVPYGYTF.